Following are 17 T cell receptor beta chains from one sample sequenced in a study of T cell clonality in common variable immunodeficiency. Sequencing was performed with immunoSEQ multiplex PCR; in TCRdb, only in-frame clones are kept and a portion is missing. Recorded here are about 47,000 clones, none singletons. Material: peripheral blood mononuclear cells. The receptors were sampled from a person between 18 and 75 years old in good health.

This clone was found many times. The DNA ends 3 residues before the CDR3 does, and the rest of the CDR3 is filled in from the germline J gene. The chain recombines TRBV20-1 with TRBJ1-2; D not certain. There are 16 residues in the CDR3. V gave up 0 bases and J gave up 2 bases, with 16 bases separating them. CDR1 is DFQATT, CDR2 SNEGSKA, per germline (reference sequence). This CDR3 reads CSARDLGRTVNYGYTF. The DNA read from the CDR3 is TGCAGTGCTAGAGATCTGGGGAGGACTGTGAACTATGGC.

This clone showed up many times. The sequence runs out 3 residues before the end of the CDR3; the remainder is reconstructed from the germline J gene. This chain joins TRBV28 and TRBJ2-3; 9 positions agree with TRBD2. Germline CDR1 is MDHEN and CDR2 is SYDVKM. Trimming cost V 8 bases and J 5 bases; bases outside gene matches: 5. CDR3 length: 13 residues. The part of the CDR3 DNA that was read is TGTGCCAGCTATAGCGGGAGTGGAGATACG. It codes for CASYSGSGDT. In full, the CDR3 is CASYSGSGDTQYF.

At least ten counts were recorded for this clone. The read gets to within 3 residues of the CDR3 end, and the germline J gene fills in the rest. The chain combines TRBV7-2 with TRBJ2-7; the D gene is possibly TRBD2 (6 bases). Looked up from germline, CDR1 is SGHTA and CDR2 is FQGNSA. CDR3 length: 12 residues. V gave up 5 bases and J gave up 5 bases, with 10 bases separating them. Partial CDR3 DNA: TGTGCCAGCAGCCTGACTAGGAACGAG. Translated, it gives CASSLTRNE. The entire CDR3 reads CASSLTRNEQYF.

This clone showed up many times. The read halts 3 residues ahead of the CDR3 end, with the missing end drawn from the germline J gene. The chain links TRBV5-1 to TRBJ2-7; 11 positions match TRBD2. CDR3 size: 15 residues. The junction had 5 bases not matched to a gene; V was cut back by 4 bases and J by 2 bases. Germline V gives CDR1 SGHRS, CDR2 YFSETQ. CDR3 residues: CASSVTSGGTYEQYF. The DNA read from the CDR3 is TGCGCCAGCAGCGTTACTAGCGGGGGCACCTACGAG.

The table lists this clone with many counts. The CDR3 end falls 3 residues outside the read, so it is completed with the germline J gene. The chain links TRBV5-6 to TRBJ1-2; D remains unclear. CDR3 size: 14 residues. Germline assignment: CDR1 SGHDT and CDR2 YYEEEE. V gave up 5 bases and J gave up 0 bases, with 11 bases separating them. The sequenced CDR3 bases are TGTGCCAGCAGGACGGGGTCGGCTAACTATGGC. Encoded protein: CASRTGSANYG. The full-length CDR3 reads as CASRTGSANYGYTF.

This clone was counted at least ten times. The read ends 3 residues early relative to the CDR3; the germline J gene fills the gap. The genes are TRBV5-1 and TRBJ2-5; TRBD1 matches 8 bases. The CDR3 is 16 residues long. Germline V CDR1 and CDR2: SGHRS, YFSETQ. Trimming took 5 bases from V and 5 from J; bases not matched to a gene: 14. Incomplete CDR3 DNA: TGCGCCAGCAGTTCACGCCTTTCAGGGGGCTGGGAGACC. Amino acid sequence: CASSSRLSGGWET. The full CDR3 protein reads CASSSRLSGGWETQYF.

This clone occurred many times. CDR3 bases read: TGTGCCATCAGTGGGGGATGGGGGGGCGCG. Protein product: CAISGGWGGA. The full CDR3 is CAISGGWGGAQYF. The V and J genes are TRBV10-3 and TRBJ2-3; D may be TRBD2 (7 bases). The CDR3 end is not reached by the read, which stops 3 residues before it; the germline J gene fills it in. This CDR3 comprises 13 residues. In germline, CDR1 is ENHRY, CDR2 SYGVKD.

This clone was detected only a few times. The sequence runs out 3 residues before the end of the CDR3; the remainder is reconstructed from the germline J gene. The same CDR3 also results from other DNA sequences found in this sample. V gene TRBV7-8 combines with J gene TRBJ2-1, with TRBD1 matching over 10 bases. The CDR3 has 16 residues. Germline V lookup: CDR1 SGHVS, CDR2 FQNEAQ. The J segment lost 4 bases and the V segment lost 5 bases, leaving 8 bases of the junction unmatched. Here the CDR3 reads CASSLDWDRGYNEQFF. CDR3 bases read: TGTGCCAGCAGCCTAGACTGGGACAGGGGATACAATGAG.

This clone was seen a handful of times. The observed sequence ends 3 residues before the CDR3 terminus, with the missing tail filled in from the germline J gene. The chain carries TRBV11-2 and TRBJ2-7; D is ambiguous. The V gene's germline CDR1 is SGHAT and CDR2 FQNNGV. The CDR3 has 11 amino acids. V was clipped by 3 bases and J by 6 bases, with 6 bases between them. Partial CDR3 DNA: TGTGCCAGCAGCTTCAGACTCGAG. Translation gives CASSFRLE. The whole CDR3 reads CASSFRLEQYF.

In its sample, this clone was seen many times. With the read ending 3 residues before the CDR3 end, the germline J gene is used to fill in that end. The chain couples TRBV5-6 to TRBJ1-5, with D maybe TRBD1 (6 bases). The CDR3 is 15 amino acids. Germline V gene lookup returns CDR1 SGHDT and CDR2 YYEEEE. V dropped 1 base and J dropped 5 bases, with 13 bases sitting between them. CDR3 protein: CASSLSRGGHQPQHF. The sequenced CDR3 bases are TGTGCCAGCAGCTTGAGTCGCGGGGGGCATCAGCCC.

Regarding this clone: The read stops 3 residues short of the end of the CDR3; the missing end is completed from the germline J gene. J is TRBJ1-1 and V is TRBV7-3; unclear D gene. Trimming pared 4 bases from V and 0 bases from J, leaving 12 bases between. The CDR3 length is 15 residues. Germline V gene sequence: CDR1 SGHTA, CDR2 FQGTGA. CDR3 loop: CASSSTAELNTEAFF. The CDR3 DNA, read in part, is TGTGCCAGCAGCTCAACGGCAGAACTGAACACTGAA.

This clone was counted many times. The read finishes 3 residues shy of the CDR3 end, and the germline J gene is used to complete it. J is TRBJ1-2 and V is TRBV5-6, with TRBD1 matching 8 bases. The CDR3 covers 12 residues. Per germline, CDR1 SGHDT and CDR2 YYEEEE. The V and J ends lost 3 bases and 5 bases, in that order; junction bases with no gene match: 0. This CDR3 is CASSWTGYGYTF. CDR3 DNA (partial): TGTGCCAGCAGCTGGACAGGGTATGGC.

There are a few counts of this clone. Read coverage stops 3 residues before the CDR3 terminus; the germline J gene supplies the remainder. The chain combines TRBV5-1 with TRBJ2-2, with 8 bases aligning to TRBD1. This CDR3 contains 14 residues. Germline CDR1 reads SGHRS; CDR2 reads YFSETQ. CDR3 region: CASSEDRAGEKLFF. CDR3 DNA, as far as it was read: TGCGCCAGCAGCGAGGACAGGGCAGGCGAAAAG.

The table lists this clone with many counts. The sequenced fragment ends 3 residues before the CDR3 boundary, so the rest is inferred from the germline J gene. This sequence joins TRBV5-1 and TRBJ2-1, with 7 bases identical to TRBD1. The V gene's germline CDR1 is SGHRS and CDR2 YFSETQ. This CDR3 is 15 amino acids long. Trimming at V came to 0 bases and at J to 6 bases, leaving 6 bases not matched to a gene. This chain's CDR3 is CASSLDRGFGNEQFF. CDR3 DNA, as far as it was read: TGCGCCAGCAGCTTGGACAGGGGTTTTGGCAATGAG.

In its sample, this clone was seen many times. The CDR3 end lies 3 residues beyond the end of the read and is filled in from the germline J gene. V and J are TRBV30 and TRBJ1-2; D remains unclear. The CDR3 extends over 13 amino acids. V lost 2 bases, J lost 4 bases, and 11 bases lay in between. Germline V gene sequence: CDR1 GTSNPN, CDR2 SVGIG (reference sequence). The covered CDR3 bases are TGTGCCTGGAGTCCGCAGGTCGTCTATGGC. Translated, it gives CAWSPQVVYG. The complete CDR3 sequence is CAWSPQVVYGYTF.

This clone has ten or more counts. The CDR3 end falls 3 residues outside the read, so it is completed with the germline J gene. The V gene is TRBV4-2, the J gene TRBJ2-1, with TRBD2 matching over 7 bases. CDR1 LGHNA and CDR2 YNFKEQ come from the germline V gene. V was clipped by 0 bases and J by 8 bases; unmatched bases: 1. The CDR3 is 13 residues long. CDR3 DNA, as far as it was read: TGTGCCAGCAGCCAAGAAGCGGGATATGAG. This gives the protein CASSQEAGYE. The whole CDR3 protein is CASSQEAGYEQFF.

There are many counts of this clone. From the germline J gene comes the end of the CDR3, since the read stops 3 residues before it. The chain links TRBV29-1 to TRBJ1-2, with 8 bases aligning to TRBD1. Losses at the gene ends were 7 bases for V and 5 bases for J; bases not matched to a gene: 12. CDR3 length equals 14 residues. Germline CDR1 reads SQVTM; CDR2 reads ANQGSEA. The part of the CDR3 DNA that was read is TGCAGCGGGGGAACAGGGGGAGAAGAGTATGGC. Translating gives CSGGTGGEEYG. In full, the CDR3 is CSGGTGGEEYGYTF.